This TCR beta chain is drawn from a study of blood T cell repertoires in COVID-19. Overall study context: COVID-19 samples from acute and convalescent phases originated in the United States, Italy and Spain. T cells, B-cell-depleted T cells, or PBMCs provided the cDNA or gDNA that served as material.

Patients from Seattle were sampled longitudinally, starting during active infection. The V gene lost 4 bases and the J gene lost 0 bases, with 14 bases spanning the gap. CDR1 SGHRS and CDR2 YFSETQ come from the germline V gene. The CDR3 is 15 amino acids. Authors' data handling: Nucleated cell counts were estimated from reference gene primer amplification. Libraries were prepared by immunoSEQ multiplex PCR; TCRdb keeps only in-frame clonotypes and omits some of them. Clone size and the V and J calls come from that table; the DNA yielded D and trimming. The repertoire consists of approximately 200,000 clones, with around 85% occurring once and the leading ten covering 15% to 20%.

The TCR comes from a person between 65 and 79 years old with COVID-19, enrolled during active disease. The chain is built from TRBV5-1 and TRBJ2-7; D may be TRBD1 (5 bases). The sequencing input was peripheral blood. CDR3 sequence (DNA): TGCGCCAGCAGCCCAGACAGTGCCGGCTCCTACGAGCAGTACTTC. This gives the protein CASSPDSAGSYEQYF. The full variable domain, its missing parts supplied by reference TRBV5-1 and TRBJ2-7, is KAGVTQTPRYLIKTRGQQVTLSCSPISGHRSVSWYQQTPGQGLQFLFEYFSETQRNKGNFPGRFSGRQFSNSRSEMNVSTLELGDSALYLCASSPDSAGSYEQYFGPGTRLTVT.